This T cell receptor (beta chain) was identified during a study of T cell repertoires in aging, cancer and after chemotherapy. The study, taken as a whole, reports: In hematological cancer patients, infiltrated lymphoid organs may have impaired thymic emigration or peripheral T cell expansion. Untreated cancer patients had significantly lower blood TCR diversity than age-matched healthy donors. Across the chemotherapy interval, each cancer cohort showed higher median generation probability, suggesting thymic rebound.

The template was genomic DNA from peripheral blood, not RNA. Points on this clonotype: Its antigen is not identified.

Multiplex touch-down PCR with TRB-A/B primers amplified rearranged V-D-J TRB sequences. From the multiplex PCR reads, TCRdb called clonotypes with MiXCR, one entry per CDR3 protein. This table has roughly 6,200 distinct CDR3 sequences, about 30% appearing once. Per germline, CDR1 KGHDR and CDR2 SFDVKD. This CDR3 has 18 residues. J lost 3 bases, V lost 2 bases, and 9 bases had no gene match. The chain has TRBV24-1 and TRBJ2-3; TRBD2 aligns across 11 bases. Sequenced material: blood. This receptor was taken from a human donor with a blood cancer. CDR3: CATSDSSLAGDGTDTQYF. DNA of the CDR3: TGTGCCACCAGTGATTCCTCACTAGCGGGAGATGGTACAGATACGCAGTATTTT.